The 22 T cell receptor beta chains given below trace back to one sample, sequenced in a study of T-cell reconstitution after alpha-beta-depleted transplantation in children. Unique molecular identifiers were built into the TCRbeta library. Each CDR3 protein gets one entry after TCRdb re-called the PCR reads with MiXCR. This sample has a few hundred thousand distinct CDR3 sequences, with 25% to 30% found just once. The sample here was PBMCs, taken before TCRalphabeta/CD19-depleted stem cell transplant. The source is a boy less than two years old with Wiskott-Aldrich syndrome, due to receive a stem cell transplant.

The CDR3 spells CSARVPYQETQYF. CDR3 nucleotides: TGCAGTGCTAGAGTCCCGTACCAAGAGACCCAGTACTTC. The chain combines TRBV20-1 with TRBJ2-5, with D uncertain. Between the trimmed V and J ends, which lost 1 base and 0 bases, there was a span of 6 bases. Germline lookup yields CDR1 DFQATT and CDR2 SNEGSKA (reference sequence). This CDR3 is built from 13 residues.

This clonotype has more than one count but fewer than ten. The V and J genes are TRBV10-3 and TRBJ1-5, with TRBD1 matching 7 bases. Germline CDR1 and CDR2: ENHRY and SYGVKD. J was trimmed by 4 bases and V by 0 bases; bases with no gene match: 3. The CDR3 is 15 amino acids. The CDR3 reads CAISESGTENQPQHF. The CDR3 coding sequence is TGTGCCATCAGTGAGTCAGGGACAGAGAATCAGCCCCAGCATTTT.

This clonotype has a handful of counts. The genes are TRBV5-1 and TRBJ2-5; D is possibly TRBD1 (5 bases). CDR3 length: 17 residues. The V gene's germline CDR1 is SGHRS and CDR2 YFSETQ. V was clipped by 2 bases and J by 0 bases, with 17 bases between them. CDR3 amino acids: CASSFGVGPLYQETQYF. The CDR3 DNA reads TGCGCCAGCAGCTTTGGTGTGGGGCCACTTTACCAAGAGACCCAGTACTTC.

This clonotype was detected a few times. The CDR3 loop reads CASSLAGSSNQPQHF. As DNA, the CDR3 is TGTGCCAGCAGTTTAGCGGGCTCTAGCAATCAGCCCCAGCATTTT. The chain uses TRBV12-3 or TRBV12-4 and TRBJ1-5; no clear D. The CDR3 spans 15 residues. Trimming removed 0 bases at V and 0 bases at J, with 6 bases between.

A few counts support this clonotype. The V and J genes are TRBV20-1 and TRBJ2-7, with D unclear. Trimming stripped 3 bases from V and 7 bases from J, with 13 bases between. CDR1 is DFQATT and CDR2 is SNEGSKA in the germline V gene (reference sequence). There are 12 residues in the CDR3. The CDR3 coding sequence is TGCAGTGCTAGCAAGGTTTCCAGTGAGCAGTACTTC. Residues: CSASKVSSEQYF.

The CDR3 DNA sequence: TGCGCCAGCAGCCAAGCGGCCAACAGAAACACCATATATTTT. Its translation: CASSQAANRNTIYF. V gene TRBV4-1 combines with J gene TRBJ1-3; D unresolved. The CDR3 contains 14 residues. Trimming pared 1 base from V and 5 bases from J, leaving 9 bases between. Per the germline V gene, CDR1 is MGHRA and CDR2 is YSYEKL.

This clonotype appeared a few times. In nucleotides, the CDR3 is TGCAGTGCTAGGGGGTGGGGGACGAACACCGGGGAGCTGTTTTTT. This gives the protein CSARGWGTNTGELFF. The chain uses TRBV20-1 and TRBJ2-2; D may match TRBD1 or TRBD2 (5 bases each). The CDR3 has 15 amino acids. Germline V gene data show CDR1 as DFQATT and CDR2 as SNEGSKA (reference sequence). Between the trimmed V and J ends, which lost 3 bases and 0 bases, there was a span of 11 bases.

The chain couples TRBV29-1 to TRBJ2-3, with 12 bases that match TRBD1. This CDR3 is built from 15 residues. The V segment lost 7 bases and the J segment 3 bases; nucleotides outside the gene matches: 8. Germline values: CDR1 SQVTM, CDR2 ANQGSEA. The CDR3 DNA reads TGCAGCGGTCAAACGGGACAGGGGGCGACAGATACGCAGTATTTT. Encoded protein: CSGQTGQGATDTQYF.

The chain uses TRBV29-1 and TRBJ1-5; 11 nucleotides line up with TRBD1. The CDR3 has 15 residues. Germline CDR1 is SQVTM and CDR2 is ANQGSEA. V shed 4 bases and J 6 bases; nucleotides not matched to a gene: 8. The CDR3 DNA is TGCAGCGTTGGGGGGGGACAGGGGGACAGTCAGCCCCAGCATTTT. This encodes CSVGGGQGDSQPQHF.

This clonotype has only a few counts. J is TRBJ2-1 and V is TRBV10-1; possible D gene TRBD1, 5 bases. Germline assignment: CDR1 WNHNN and CDR2 SYGVQD (reference sequence). The CDR3 contains 14 residues. Trimming cost V 7 bases and J 0 bases, with 10 bases left between them. The CDR3 protein is CASNPDSSYNEQFF. In nucleotides, the CDR3 is TGCGCCAGCAACCCCGACAGCTCCTACAATGAGCAGTTCTTC.

The table lists this clonotype with a few counts. The V gene is TRBV7-2, the J gene TRBJ1-2; a possible D gene is TRBD1 (6 bases). The V and J ends lost 0 bases and 8 bases respectively, with 10 bases between them. Germline CDR1 is SGHTA and CDR2 is FQGNSA. The CDR3 loop spans 13 amino acids. DNA for the CDR3: TGTGCCAGCAGCTTAGCGCCAGGGGACGGCTACACCTTC. Encoded protein: CASSLAPGDGYTF.

The chain is built from TRBV5-1 and TRBJ2-1; 11 nucleotides line up with TRBD2. Germline V gene data show CDR1 as SGHRS and CDR2 as YFSETQ. The CDR3 has 17 residues. The J segment lost 4 bases and the V segment lost 4 bases, leaving 10 bases of the junction unmatched. In DNA, the CDR3 is TGCGCCAGCAGCGGGGGCCTAGCGGGAGGAAGGTACAATGAGCAGTTCTTC. This sequence encodes CASSGGLAGGRYNEQFF.

The genes are TRBV20-1 and TRBJ2-3, with 9 bases identical to TRBD2. The length of the CDR3 is 16 residues. V was clipped by 4 bases and J by 2 bases; unmatched bases: 10. Germline V gives CDR1 DFQATT, CDR2 SNEGSKA (reference sequence). As DNA, the CDR3 is TGCAGTGCTATCGACAGGGCTAGCGGGAACACAGATACGCAGTATTTT. This translates into CSAIDRASGNTDTQYF.

This clonotype was detected a few times. This chain joins TRBV4-2 and TRBJ2-1; TRBD2 agrees at 10 bases. Germline CDR1 and CDR2: LGHNA and YNFKEQ. V gave up 1 base and J gave up 7 bases; unmatched junction bases: 7. The CDR3 length is 16 residues. The CDR3 nucleotides read TGTGCCAGCAGCCAAGTGAAGCGGGAGGGCCAGAATGAGCAGTTCTTC. It translates to CASSQVKREGQNEQFF.

This sequence joins TRBV6-1 and TRBJ2-1; TRBD2 aligns across 10 bases. The J segment lost 4 bases and the V segment lost 8 bases, leaving 14 bases of the junction unmatched. This CDR3 contains 17 residues. CDR1 and CDR2 from the germline V gene are MNHNS and SASEGT. CDR3 nucleotides: TGTGCCAGCGGGCTCAGGACTAGCGGAAAGGCATACAATGAGCAGTTCTTC. Protein product: CASGLRTSGKAYNEQFF.

This clonotype was found a few times. The CDR3 coding sequence is TGCAGCGTTGCCGAAAAGGGATTCTACGAGCAGTACTTC. It is translated as CSVAEKGFYEQYF. The V and J genes are TRBV29-1 and TRBJ2-7; D gene ambiguous. Germline assignment: CDR1 SQVTM and CDR2 ANQGSEA. This CDR3 spans 13 amino acids. V lost 4 bases to trimming and J lost 3 bases, with 13 bases between them.

This chain links TRBV6-5 with TRBJ1-1; 7 bases map to TRBD1. Trimming took 7 bases from V and 5 from J; bases not matched to a gene: 13. The CDR3 extends over 15 amino acids. Per the germline V gene, CDR1 is MNHEY and CDR2 is SVGAGI. CDR3 loop: CASIPPKGAGTEAFF. The CDR3 DNA sequence: TGTGCCAGCATTCCTCCCAAGGGGGCCGGGACTGAAGCTTTCTTT.

V usage is TRBV12-3 or TRBV12-4 and J usage is TRBJ2-1; 11 positions agree with TRBD2. J lost 8 bases, V lost 5 bases, and 8 bases had no gene match. The CDR3 is made up of 15 amino acids. The CDR3 DNA reads TGTGCCAGCAGTCCTACTAGCGGGAGATTTGATGAGCAGTTCTTC. Translated: CASSPTSGRFDEQFF.

The V call is TRBV3-1, the J call TRBJ2-7; TRBD1 is a possible D gene (5 bases). This CDR3 comprises 16 residues. Germline CDR1 and CDR2: LGHDT and YNNKEL (reference sequence). Trimming shortened V by 1 base and J by 4 bases, and 17 bases separated the two germline ends. The CDR3 here is CASSQVGPRGSYEQYF. The CDR3 DNA sequence: TGTGCCAGCAGCCAAGTTGGGCCTAGGGGATCGTACGAGCAGTACTTC.

This chain uses TRBV29-1 with TRBJ1-1, with TRBD1 as a possible D gene (5 bases). Trimming shortened V by 3 bases and J by 0 bases, and 8 bases separated the two germline ends. The CDR3 length is 13 residues. Germline V gene data show CDR1 as SQVTM and CDR2 as ANQGSEA. CDR3 sequence: CSVEGQMNTEAFF. CDR3 DNA sequence: TGCAGCGTTGAGGGGCAGATGAACACTGAAGCTTTCTTT. The whole variable domain, remainder taken from reference TRBV29-1 and TRBJ1-1, is SAVISQKPSRDICQRGTSLTIQCQVDSQVTMMFWYRQQPGQSLTLIATANQGSEATYESGFVIDKFPISRPNLTFSTLTVSNMSPEDSSIYLCSVEGQMNTEAFFGQGTRLTVV.

CDR3 bases: TGTGCCAGCAGTTCACGCGATGGGAGGAATGAGCAGTTCTTC. It specifies CASSSRDGRNEQFF. The chain recombines TRBV12-3 or TRBV12-4 with TRBJ2-1, with D perhaps TRBD2 (6 bases). CDR3 length: 14 amino acids. The V end lost 4 bases, the J end lost 7 bases, and 14 bases lay between the germline ends.

The V and J genes are TRBV6-5 and TRBJ2-1; D may be TRBD1 (5 bases). Trimming shortened V by 0 bases and J by 3 bases, and 9 bases separated the two germline ends. There are 15 residues in the CDR3. Germline V gives CDR1 MNHEY, CDR2 SVGAGI. CDR3 coding DNA: TGTGCCAGCAGTTACTCATGGCAGGGCTACAATGAGCAGTTCTTC. This translates into CASSYSWQGYNEQFF.